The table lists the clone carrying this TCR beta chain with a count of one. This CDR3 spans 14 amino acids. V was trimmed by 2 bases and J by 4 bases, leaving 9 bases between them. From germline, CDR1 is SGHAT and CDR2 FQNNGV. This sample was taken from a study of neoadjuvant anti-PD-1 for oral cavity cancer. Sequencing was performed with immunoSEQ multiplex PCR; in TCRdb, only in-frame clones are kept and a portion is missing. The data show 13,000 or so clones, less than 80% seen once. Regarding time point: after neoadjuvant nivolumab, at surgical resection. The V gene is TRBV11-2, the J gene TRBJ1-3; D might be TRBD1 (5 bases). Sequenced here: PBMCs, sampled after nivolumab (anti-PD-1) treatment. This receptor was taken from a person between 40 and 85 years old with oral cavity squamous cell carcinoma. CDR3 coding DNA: TGTGCCAGCAGCTTATGGGGGGTCGGAAACACCATATATTTT. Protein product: CASSLWGVGNTIYF.